These 17 T cell receptor beta chains were sequenced from one sample in a study of cytotoxic CD8 clonotypes in ibrutinib-treated CLL. Generated by immunoSEQ multiplex PCR, the TCRdb table keeps only in-frame clones and is missing some. The sample carries about 130,000 clones, 70% to 90% recorded once. Sample: PBMCs, taken after 24 months of ibrutinib treatment. These receptors all stem from a human donor with chronic lymphocytic leukemia.

This chain uses TRBV21-1 with TRBJ1-1. TRBV21-1 is annotated as a pseudogene. The CDR3 is made up of 17 amino acids. CDR3 amino acids: CASSPFGTTGHNTEAFF. The CDR3 DNA reads as TGTGCCAGCAGTCCCTTTGGTACGACGGGCCATAACACTGAAGCTTTCTTT.

J is TRBJ2-5 and V is TRBV4-2; D gene uncertain. Germline V lookup: CDR1 LGHNA, CDR2 YNFKEQ. The V gene lost 4 bases and the J gene lost 4 bases, with 10 bases spanning the gap. This CDR3 is built from 13 residues. For the CDR3, the DNA is TGTGCCAGCAGCCCGGCACCTAGAGAGACCCAGTACTTC. Its translation is CASSPAPRETQYF.

This rearrangement joins TRBV11-2 to TRBJ1-1, with a possible D match to TRBD1 (5 bases). This CDR3 has 14 amino acids. Germline CDR1 SGHAT, CDR2 FQNNGV. Trimming shortened V by 1 base and J by 3 bases, and 9 bases separated the two germline ends. The CDR3 region is CASSLVGGDTEAFF. The CDR3 DNA reads TGTGCCAGCAGCTTAGTTGGGGGGGACACTGAAGCTTTCTTT.

The rearrangement uses TRBV5-5 and TRBJ1-1, with 9 bases matching TRBD1. The germline V gene encodes CDR1 SGHKS and CDR2 YYEKEE (reference sequence). Unmatched junction bases numbered 11, after V lost 4 bases and J lost 7 bases. The length of the CDR3 is 15 residues. CDR3 sequence: CASSPTRDRAFEAFF. CDR3 nucleotides: TGTGCCAGCAGCCCCACGCGGGACAGGGCATTTGAAGCTTTCTTT. Based on the CDR3 plus reference TRBV5-5 and TRBJ1-1, the full variable domain is DAGVTQSPTHLIKTRGQQVTLRCSPISGHKSVSWYQQVLGQGPQFIFQYYEKEERGRGNFPDRFSARQFPNYSSELNVNALLLGDSALYLCASSPTRDRAFEAFFGQGTRLTVV.

The chain has TRBV4-2 and TRBJ2-7; 13 nucleotides line up with TRBD2. This CDR3 spans 15 amino acids. Germline V CDR1 and CDR2: LGHNA, YNFKEQ. J gave up 0 bases and V 4 bases, and 0 bases lay outside the gene matches. CDR3 sequence: CASSRTSGSSYEQYF. The CDR3 DNA is TGTGCCAGCAGCCGGACTAGCGGGAGCTCCTACGAGCAGTACTTC.

V usage is TRBV19 and J usage is TRBJ1-1, with D possibly matching TRBD1 (5 bases). Trimming cost V 6 bases and J 4 bases, with 12 bases left between them. This CDR3 has 13 residues. Germline CDR1 reads LNHDA; CDR2 reads SQIVND (reference sequence). CDR3 region: CASRPGYSTEAFF. As DNA, the CDR3 is TGTGCCAGTAGACCAGGGTATAGCACTGAAGCTTTCTTT.

This clone showed up just once. The chain links TRBV5-1 to TRBJ1-2, with TRBD1 identical over 8 bases. Per germline, CDR1 SGHRS and CDR2 YFSETQ. Unmatched junction bases numbered 4, after V lost 4 bases and J lost 5 bases. The CDR3 has 13 residues. CDR3 in DNA: TGCGCCAGCAGCCCCCAGGGGGCGTATGGCTACACCTTC. Translating gives CASSPQGAYGYTF.

The genes are TRBV9 and TRBJ2-4; 9 bases line up with TRBD2. Germline V gene lookup returns CDR1 SGDLS and CDR2 YYNGEE. The junction had 4 bases not matched to a gene; V was cut back by 0 bases and J by 3 bases. The CDR3 length is 16 residues. Here the CDR3 reads CASSVASGVVKNIQYF. The CDR3 DNA is TGTGCCAGCAGCGTAGCTAGCGGGGTCGTCAAAAACATTCAGTACTTC.

This clone was seen once. The chain joins TRBV19 to TRBJ2-7; 8 bases match TRBD1. Germline lookup yields CDR1 LNHDA and CDR2 SQIVND (reference sequence). The CDR3 is 13 amino acids. V gave up 7 bases and J gave up 1 base; unmatched junction bases: 3. CDR3 sequence reads: CASTGQGSYEQYF. The CDR3 bases are TGTGCCAGTACCGGACAGGGATCCTACGAGCAGTACTTC.

The DNA for the CDR3 is TGTGCCAGCAGCTTACCCCGATCCCCACACGACGGCGCAAACACCATATATTTT. Amino acid sequence: CASSLPRSPHDGANTIYF. The chain is built from TRBV7-9 and TRBJ1-3, with unresolved D. V was clipped by 2 bases and J by 6 bases, with 23 bases between them. This CDR3 is 18 amino acids long. The germline CDR1 and CDR2 sequences are SEHNR and FQNEAQ (reference sequence).

The table lists this clone with many counts. The chain uses TRBV5-1 and TRBJ2-2, with 8 bases lining up with TRBD1. J was trimmed by 5 bases and V by 4 bases; bases with no gene match: 7. This CDR3 spans 15 amino acids. Germline V lookup: CDR1 SGHRS, CDR2 YFSETQ. DNA for the CDR3: TGCGCCAGCAGCCAAACAGGGGGTCAAACCGGGGAGCTGTTTTTT. It is translated as CASSQTGGQTGELFF.

This rearrangement joins TRBV7-8 to TRBJ1-5, with a tentative D call TRBD1 (6 bases). The ends were cut back, 1 base at V and 2 bases at J, with 9 bases in the middle. The CDR3 is 15 amino acids. The V gene's germline CDR1 is SGHVS and CDR2 FQNEAQ. The DNA of the CDR3 is TGTGCCAGCAGCTTAGGGGGACACCGCAATCAGCCCCAGCATTTT. Protein product: CASSLGGHRNQPQHF.

This clone was detected once. The chain carries TRBV10-3 and TRBJ1-1; TRBD1 matches at 7 bases. Germline V gene data show CDR1 as ENHRY and CDR2 as SYGVKD. J lost 5 bases, V lost 4 bases, and 7 bases had no gene match. The CDR3 is made up of 14 amino acids. CDR3 nucleotides: TGTGCCATCAGTGCAAACAGGGGCGGGACTGAAGCTTTCTTT. This encodes CAISANRGGTEAFF.

Here the CDR3 DNA reads TGTGCCAGCGGAAACACAGGGGCCTACGAGCAGTACTTC. It encodes CASGNTGAYEQYF. The V call is TRBV14, the J call TRBJ2-7, with 7 nucleotides matching TRBD1. CDR3 size: 13 residues. V lost 8 bases, J lost 2 bases, and 6 bases stayed unmatched. The germline CDR1 and CDR2 sequences are SGHDN and FVKESK.

The rearrangement joins TRBV6-5 to TRBJ1-5, with D uncertain. The CDR3 covers 13 residues. V was cut by 6 bases and J by 1 base, with 7 bases left in between. Germline assignment: CDR1 MNHEY and CDR2 SVGAGI. CDR3 nucleotides: TGTGCCAGCAGCACGGGGAGCAATCAGCCCCAGCATTTT. Protein sequence: CASSTGSNQPQHF.

The chain recombines TRBV28 with TRBJ1-1; D is ambiguous. The CDR3 is 15 residues long. The V and J ends lost 2 bases and 6 bases respectively, with 16 bases between them. Per germline, CDR1 MDHEN and CDR2 SYDVKM. This chain's CDR3 is CASSLLPGSISEAFF. In DNA form, the CDR3 reads TGTGCCAGCAGTTTACTTCCGGGGTCCATCTCTGAAGCTTTCTTT.

The chain uses TRBV7-5 and TRBJ2-2; no check of the table's D call, TRBD2, against the DNA was made. TRBV7-5 is noted as a pseudogene. The CDR3 is made up of 14 amino acids. CDR3 nucleotide sequence: TGTGTCAGAAGCCCCGGGACTACCACCGGGGAGCTGTTTTTT. Its protein product is CVRSPGTTTGELFF.